Following are 20 T cell receptor beta chains from one sample sequenced in a study of cytomegalovirus exposure and HLA in healthy donors. Sequenced by immunoSEQ multiplex PCR; TCRdb stores in-frame clones only, minus some. The sample gives roughly 140,000 clones, roughly 90% of which show up once; about 0.7% is in the top ten. The sequenced sample was PBMCs. Source of these receptors: a man aged 18 to 35 in good health and CMV-seronegative.

V is TRBV5-5 and J is TRBJ1-1, with a weak D call TRBD1 (6 bases). The V end lost 4 bases, the J end lost 6 bases, and 16 bases lay between the germline ends. The germline gives CDR1 SGHKS, CDR2 YYEKEE (reference sequence). This CDR3 spans 14 amino acids. The CDR3 loop is CASSISQGWPEAFF. CDR3 sequence (DNA): TGTGCCAGCAGCATATCACAGGGCTGGCCTGAAGCTTTCTTT.

The CDR3 loop reads CASSPKTGKHEQYF. The CDR3 region has the DNA TGTGCCAGCAGCCCGAAGACTGGAAAACACGAGCAGTACTTC. This chain joins TRBV5-4 and TRBJ2-7; D uncertain. Trimming cost V 4 bases and J 5 bases, with 16 bases left between them. The CDR3 is 14 residues long. Germline CDR1 reads SGHNT; CDR2 reads YYREEE (reference sequence).

In its sample, this clone was seen once. This chain uses TRBV11-2 with TRBJ1-1; 8 nucleotides match TRBD1. The CDR3 is made up of 13 amino acids. The germline CDR1 and CDR2 sequences are SGHAT and FQNNGV. V lost 3 bases, J lost 4 bases, and 1 base stayed unmatched. Written as DNA, the CDR3 is TGTGCCAGCAGCTTGGGACAGGTCACTGAAGCTTTCTTT. Protein sequence: CASSLGQVTEAFF. Using reference TRBV11-2 and TRBJ1-1 for the parts outside the CDR3, the full variable domain is EAGVAQSPRYKIIEKRQSVAFWCNPISGHATLYWYQQILGQGPKLLIQFQNNGVVDDSQLPKDRFSAERLKGVDSTLKIQPAKLEDSAVYLCASSLGQVTEAFFGQGTRLTVV.

Remarks on this clone: The same CDR3 arises from other DNA sequences in this sample as well. The chain links TRBV11-3 to TRBJ2-7, with D hard to call. Trimming took off 3 bases at V and 0 bases at J, with 3 bases between the two ends. This CDR3 comprises 12 residues. Germline CDR1 reads SGHNT; CDR2 reads YENEEA. The CDR3 is CASSLGSYEQYV. The CDR3 DNA follows: TGTGCCAGCAGCTTGGGCTCCTACGAGCAGTACGTC.

The rearrangement links TRBV27 to TRBJ1-1; 9 bases fit TRBD1. Unmatched junction bases numbered 7, after V lost 7 bases and J lost 4 bases. This CDR3 is 14 amino acids long. Germline values: CDR1 MNHEY, CDR2 SMNVEV (reference sequence). The CDR3 bases are TGTGCCAGCAACATTCAGACAGGGGGCACTGAAGCTTTCTTT. This translates into CASNIQTGGTEAFF.

CDR3 residues: CASSPQGTNIQYF. As DNA, the CDR3 is TGCGCCAGCAGTCCACAGGGGACAAACATTCAGTACTTC. The chain has TRBV5-1 and TRBJ2-4, with 7 positions matching TRBD1. CDR3 length equals 13 residues. Germline V gene lookup returns CDR1 SGHRS and CDR2 YFSETQ. With 5 bases clipped from V and 6 bases from J, the junction kept 5 bases outside the gene matches.

The chain carries TRBV18 and TRBJ1-6; no definite D call. Between the trimmed V and J ends, which lost 1 base and 7 bases, there was a span of 14 bases. The germline CDR1 and CDR2 sequences are KGHSH and LQKENI. This CDR3 has 16 residues. CDR3 DNA: TGTGCCAGCTCACCACGGGCCGACGCTTGGAATTCACCCCTCCACTTT. This encodes CASSPRADAWNSPLHF. Complete variable domain (other parts from reference TRBV18 and TRBJ1-6): NAGVMQNPRHLVRRRGQEARLRCSPMKGHSHVYWYRQLPEEGLKFMVYLQKENIIDESGMPKERFSAEFPKEGPSILRIQQVVRGDSAAYFCASSPRADAWNSPLHFGNGTRLTVT.

The chain recombines TRBV27 with TRBJ2-1; maybe TRBD2 (6 bases). This CDR3 is 14 amino acids long. V dropped 6 bases and J dropped 5 bases, with 14 bases sitting between them. Germline V CDR1 and CDR2: MNHEY, SMNVEV (reference sequence). CDR3 sequence (DNA): TGTGCCAGCAGCCCGGGACTCGGGCACAATGAGCAGTTCTTC. Its translation is CASSPGLGHNEQFF.

The chain has TRBV28 and TRBJ1-6, with D perhaps TRBD1 (5 bases). The CDR3 is 12 amino acids. V shed 6 bases and J shed 9 bases, with 9 bases lying between them. Germline CDR1 MDHEN, CDR2 SYDVKM. Here the CDR3 reads CASRGLGSPLHF. CDR3 DNA: TGTGCCAGCAGGGGGCTGGGTTCACCCCTCCACTTT.

This chain links TRBV9 with TRBJ2-2, with TRBD2 identical over 8 bases. Per the germline V gene, CDR1 is SGDLS and CDR2 is YYNGEE. The junction had 13 bases not matched to a gene; V was cut back by 1 base and J by 2 bases. CDR3 length equals 19 residues. CDR3 region: CASSVNRSRLATNTGELFF. CDR3 sequence (DNA): TGTGCCAGCAGCGTAAATAGATCGAGACTAGCGACAAACACCGGGGAGCTGTTTTTT.

The chain is built from TRBV7-2 and TRBJ1-1; 7 bases fit TRBD1. This CDR3 contains 14 residues. J lost 8 bases, V lost 1 base, and 7 bases had no gene match. The germline CDR1 and CDR2 sequences are SGHTA and FQGNSA. The CDR3 DNA reads as TGTGCCAGCAGCTTAGGCGGGACAGATAGAGAAGCTTTCTTT. This gives the protein CASSLGGTDREAFF.

For the CDR3, the DNA is TGCGCCAGCAGCCAAGATTCGGGGTACAATGAGCAGTTCTTC. Its translation is CASSQDSGYNEQFF. V and J are TRBV4-1 and TRBJ2-1, with a tentative D call TRBD2 (5 bases). CDR3 length equals 14 residues. V lost 0 bases to trimming and J lost 4 bases, with 7 bases between them. Germline loops: CDR1 MGHRA, CDR2 YSYEKL.

V and J are TRBV9 and TRBJ2-3, with 8 nucleotides matching TRBD1. Germline CDR1 reads SGDLS; CDR2 reads YYNGEE. Trimming removed 7 bases from V and 3 bases from J; junction bases left unmatched: 10. The CDR3 consists of 15 residues. CDR3 region: CASGHSGQGTDTQYF. The CDR3 bases are TGTGCCAGCGGCCACTCAGGACAGGGTACAGATACGCAGTATTTT.

The DNA for the CDR3 is TGTGCCAGCAGCTCACAGGGTGTGGACTATGGCTACACCTTC. Residues: CASSSQGVDYGYTF. The chain recombines TRBV7-9 with TRBJ1-2; perhaps TRBD1 as D (6 bases). This CDR3 region has 14 residues. V was shortened by 4 bases and J by 3 bases, with 12 bases between the two germline ends. Germline CDR1 SEHNR, CDR2 FQNEAQ (reference sequence). Full variable domain (outside the CDR3, taken from reference TRBV7-9 and TRBJ1-2): DTGVSQNPRHKITKRGQNVTFRCDPISEHNRLYWYRQTLGQGPEFLTYFQNEAQLEKSRLLSDRFSAERPKGSFSTLEIQRTEQGDSAMYLCASSSQGVDYGYTFGSGTRLTVV.

The chain joins TRBV15 to TRBJ2-1; 7 nucleotides match TRBD2. Germline CDR1 reads LNHNV; CDR2 reads YYDKDF (reference sequence). The CDR3 totals 19 residues. J was trimmed by 0 bases and V by 1 base; bases with no gene match: 12. CDR3 sequence reads: CATSRARTSSGYSYNEQFF. The CDR3 nucleotides are TGTGCCACCAGCAGAGCCCGAACCTCTAGCGGCTACTCCTACAATGAGCAGTTCTTC.

This chain connects TRBV9 to TRBJ2-5; 7 bases are a match to TRBD2. Unmatched junction bases numbered 11, after V lost 0 bases and J lost 9 bases. Germline loops: CDR1 SGDLS, CDR2 YYNGEE. The CDR3 contains 15 residues. The CDR3 protein is CASSVDSYRGDSQYF. CDR3 nucleotides: TGTGCCAGCAGCGTAGACTCGTACCGGGGGGATTCCCAGTACTTC.

This chain joins TRBV6-5 and TRBJ1-2, with a possible D match to TRBD1 (5 bases). From germline, CDR1 is MNHEY and CDR2 SVGAGI. This CDR3 spans 13 amino acids. V lost 1 base and J 4 bases, leaving 7 bases between the germline ends. CDR3 sequence: CASSYFDSYGYTF. The CDR3 DNA sequence: TGTGCCAGCAGTTACTTCGACAGCTATGGCTACACCTTC.

The chain links TRBV30 to TRBJ2-3; D is uncertain. The CDR3 is 14 residues long. Germline V gene sequence: CDR1 GTSNPN, CDR2 SVGIG (reference sequence). Between the trimmed V and J ends, which lost 0 bases and 4 bases, there was a span of 11 bases. CDR3 in DNA: TGTGCCTGGAGTGTTGGCCAAATCCCAGATACGCAGTATTTT. It translates to CAWSVGQIPDTQYF.

The V and J genes are TRBV21-1 and TRBJ2-7; TRBD1 is the table's D call and was not checked against the DNA. TRBV21-1 is flagged as a pseudogene. The CDR3 is 14 residues long. The CDR3 protein is CASSKRHGQREQYF. The CDR3 DNA follows: TGTGCCAGCAGCAAAAGGCACGGACAGCGCGAGCAGTACTTC.

A single count supports this clone. The chain recombines TRBV27 with TRBJ2-7, with 11 bases aligning to TRBD2. Germline V gene data show CDR1 as MNHEY and CDR2 as SMNVEV (reference sequence). Trimming took 6 bases from V and 3 from J; bases not matched to a gene: 7. The CDR3 runs to 15 residues. The CDR3 loop reads CASSPRLAGFYEQYF. The CDR3, as DNA: TGTGCCAGCAGCCCCAGACTAGCGGGATTCTACGAGCAGTACTTC.